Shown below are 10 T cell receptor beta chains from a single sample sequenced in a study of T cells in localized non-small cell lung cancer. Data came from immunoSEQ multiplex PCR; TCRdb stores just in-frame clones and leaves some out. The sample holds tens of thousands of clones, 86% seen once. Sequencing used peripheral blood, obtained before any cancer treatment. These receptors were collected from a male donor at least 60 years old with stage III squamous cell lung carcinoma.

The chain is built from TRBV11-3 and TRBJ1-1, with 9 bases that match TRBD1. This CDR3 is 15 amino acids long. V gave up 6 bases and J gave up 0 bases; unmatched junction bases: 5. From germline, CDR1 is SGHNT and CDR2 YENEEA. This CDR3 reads CASSRTGAVNTEAFF. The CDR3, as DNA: TGTGCCAGCAGTAGGACAGGGGCTGTGAACACTGAAGCTTTCTTT.

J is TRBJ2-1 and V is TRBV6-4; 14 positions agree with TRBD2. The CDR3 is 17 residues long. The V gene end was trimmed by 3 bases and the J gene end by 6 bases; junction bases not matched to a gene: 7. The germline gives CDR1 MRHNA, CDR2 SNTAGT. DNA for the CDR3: TGTGCCAGCAGTGAGAGGACTAGCGGGAGGTTCATCAATGAGCAGTTCTTC. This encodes CASSERTSGRFINEQFF.

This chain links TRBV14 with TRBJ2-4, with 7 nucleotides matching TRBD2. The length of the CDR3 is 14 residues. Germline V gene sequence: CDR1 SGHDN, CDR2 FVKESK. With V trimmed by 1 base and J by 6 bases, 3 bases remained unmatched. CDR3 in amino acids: CASSQAGGRNIQYF. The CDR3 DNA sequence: TGTGCCAGCAGCCAAGCGGGAGGACGAAACATTCAGTACTTC.

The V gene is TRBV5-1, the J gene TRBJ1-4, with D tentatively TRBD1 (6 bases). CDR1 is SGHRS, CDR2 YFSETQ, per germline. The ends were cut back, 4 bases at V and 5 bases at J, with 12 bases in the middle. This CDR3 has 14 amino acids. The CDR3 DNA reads TGCGCCAGCAGCCCGGGGGCGATAAATGAAAAACTGTTTTTT. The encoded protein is CASSPGAINEKLFF.

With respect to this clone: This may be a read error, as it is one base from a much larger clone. For the CDR3, the DNA is TGTGCCAGCAGCCAAGAACTCAGCTCCTACAATGAGCAGTTCTTC. This sequence encodes CASSQELSSYNEQFF. This sequence joins TRBV27 and TRBJ2-1; D ambiguous. The germline V gene has CDR1 MNHEY and CDR2 SMNVEV (reference sequence). V was clipped by 6 bases and J by 0 bases, with 12 bases between them. The CDR3 is made up of 15 amino acids.

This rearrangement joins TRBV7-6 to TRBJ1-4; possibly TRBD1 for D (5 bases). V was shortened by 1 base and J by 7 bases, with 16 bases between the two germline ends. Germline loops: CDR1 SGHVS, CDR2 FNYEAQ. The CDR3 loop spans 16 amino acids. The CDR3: CASSLGAGLGGEKLFF. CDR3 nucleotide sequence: TGTGCCAGCAGCTTAGGAGCAGGGTTAGGCGGTGAAAAACTGTTTTTT.

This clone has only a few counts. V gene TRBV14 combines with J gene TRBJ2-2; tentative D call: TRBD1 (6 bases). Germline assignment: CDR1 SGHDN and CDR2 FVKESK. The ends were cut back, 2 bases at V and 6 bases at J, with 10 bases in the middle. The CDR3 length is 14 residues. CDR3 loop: CASSQLQGAGELFF. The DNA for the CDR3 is TGTGCCAGCAGCCAACTACAGGGCGCCGGGGAGCTGTTTTTT.

The CDR3 reads CASSARGLAGVTYEQYF. In DNA, the CDR3 is TGTGCCAGTAGTGCGCGGGGACTAGCGGGAGTAACCTACGAGCAGTACTTC. The rearrangement links TRBV19 to TRBJ2-7, with TRBD2 matching over 14 bases. Unmatched junction bases numbered 8, after V lost 5 bases and J lost 2 bases. CDR3 length equals 17 residues. Germline V gene data show CDR1 as LNHDA and CDR2 as SQIVND (reference sequence).

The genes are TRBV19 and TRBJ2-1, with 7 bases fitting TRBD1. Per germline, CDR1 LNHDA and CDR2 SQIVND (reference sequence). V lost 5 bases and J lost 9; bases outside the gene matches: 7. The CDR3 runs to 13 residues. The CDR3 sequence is CASSGTVRSEQFF. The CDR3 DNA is TGTGCCAGTAGTGGGACAGTCCGTAGTGAGCAGTTCTTC.

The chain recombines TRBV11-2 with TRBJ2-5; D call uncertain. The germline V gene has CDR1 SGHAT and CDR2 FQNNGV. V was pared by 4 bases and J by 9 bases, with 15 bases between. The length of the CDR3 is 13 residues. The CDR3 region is CASSSHGIWAQYF. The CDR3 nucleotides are TGTGCCAGCAGCTCCCACGGAATATGGGCCCAGTACTTC.